This T cell receptor beta chain originates from a study of T cells in Graves' hyperthyroidism and ophthalmopathy. The V gene's germline CDR1 is SGHNT and CDR2 YENEEA. The CDR3 is 18 residues long. The V and J ends lost 5 bases and 0 bases, in that order; junction bases with no gene match: 5. This clonotype was observed a few times. Subjects aged 18 to 65 presented with newly diagnosed hyperthyroidism of less than 2 months' duration. RNA transcripts provided the source from which TCR beta CDR3 regions were amplified. Researchers ran a first-round RT-PCR on the TCR CDR3 using the HTBI primer set. In TCRdb, the multiplex PCR reads were re-called with MiXCR into one record per CDR3 protein. Among 300,000 or so distinct CDR3 sequences listed, about 20% were seen once.

The material sequenced was blood. The sequence was obtained from a woman aged 50 to 65 with Graves' hyperthyroidism. The V call is TRBV11-3, the J call TRBJ2-6; 12 bases line up with TRBD2. The CDR3 sequence is CASSRTSGASSGANVLTF. For the CDR3, the DNA is TGTGCCAGCAGCAGGACTAGCGGGGCCAGCTCTGGGGCCAACGTCCTGACTTTC.